The T cell receptor (beta chain) under discussion was sequenced for a study of shared clonotypes between healthy human individuals. Whole-study context: The donor group consisted of two women and a few men, aged 18 to 49. CD4 naive cells filled three plates per donor, CD4 memory three, CD8 naive two and CD8 memory one. Notes on the study in general: Shared across four donors were around 5% of the naive CD4 clonotypes. Clonotype sharing among donors was expected to depend on sequencing depth.

Assay: immunoSEQ multiplex PCR; the TCRdb copy retains only in-frame clones and omits some. In the table there are about 670,000 clones, approximately 75% of which are singletons. This CDR3 comprises 14 residues. The germline V and J ends were trimmed by 0 bases and 2 bases, with 8 bases remaining between them. Per germline, CDR1 SGDLS and CDR2 YYNGEE. In its sample, this clone was seen many times. Antigen: not known. This rearrangement joins TRBV9 to TRBJ1-2, with D perhaps TRBD1 (5 bases). The receptor comes from a woman between 25 and 40 years old in good health. Sequences were obtained from memory CD4+ T cells sorted from blood. Subset reported: CD45RA-negative fraction. The CDR3 DNA reads TGTGCCAGCAGCGTAGCAGGGAACAACTATGGCTACACCTTC. Translation gives CASSVAGNNYGYTF.